The subject of this entry is one TCR beta chain. Its antigen is still unknown. These data are taken from a study of cytomegalovirus exposure and HLA in healthy donors. About the study: Researchers previously reported finding 100 million or so unique TCR beta sequences from roughly 170 million T cells. Findings and limits, study-wide: For most subjects, TCR beta sequences were reported to predict HLA-A and HLA-B alleles with accuracy.

Germline CDR1 and CDR2: PRHDT and FYEKMQ (reference sequence). The CDR3 loop spans 15 amino acids. V gave up 9 bases and J gave up 1 base; unmatched junction bases: 9. The PCR ran on 60 Vbeta and 13 Jbeta primers. Per the original data handling: As a later analysis found, there were 70 million to 100 million unique TCR beta chains, of which roughly 11 million were shared. Clones were read by immunoSEQ multiplex PCR, and TCRdb kept only the in-frame ones, dropping some. V, J and clone size were drawn from that table, and D and trimming were deduced from the DNA. The repertoire has 100,000 to 150,000 clones, over 60% of them found once; the top ten carry around 1.3%.

Sequencing was carried out using PBMCs. The V call is TRBV13, the J call TRBJ2-3; TRBD2 matches 8 bases. The receptor comes from a female donor in good health and CMV-seronegative. CDR3 residues: CASQQRGPGTDTQYF. The CDR3 nucleotides read TGTGCCAGTCAACAGCGGGGGCCGGGCACAGATACGCAGTATTTT.